These 12 T cell receptor beta chains were all obtained from the same sample, sequenced in a study of identical twins. TCRdb fed the 5' RACE reads into MiXCR, producing one record per CDR3 protein. Of some 730,000 distinct CDR3 sequences in the sample, roughly 18% were seen once. The sample was also reused in another study, on T cells expressing NK-cell markers.

The sample comprised PBMCs. The receptors shown here come from a young woman in good health.

The rearrangement links TRBV5-1 to TRBJ2-2, with TRBD2 matching over 11 bases. CDR1 is SGHRS, CDR2 YFSETQ, per germline. CDR3 size: 18 residues. J gave up 3 bases and V 2 bases, and 9 bases lay outside the gene matches. Here the CDR3 reads CASSFGDLAGGDTGELFF. In DNA, the CDR3 is TGCGCCAGCAGCTTTGGTGACCTAGCGGGAGGAGACACCGGGGAGCTGTTTTTT.

This clonotype was seen only once. The chain uses TRBV19 and TRBJ2-7; no reliable D call. Deletions cut 6 bases from V and 5 bases from J, with 11 bases between. CDR1 is LNHDA, CDR2 SQIVND, per germline (reference sequence). This CDR3 has 12 residues. The CDR3 DNA sequence: TGTGCCAGTAGCCCTGGACGCCACGAGCAGTACTTC. Translated, it gives CASSPGRHEQYF.

This clonotype was detected only a few times. The chain recombines TRBV20-1 with TRBJ2-7; D might be TRBD2 (6 bases). Germline V gene data show CDR1 as DFQATT and CDR2 as SNEGSKA (reference sequence). The CDR3 spans 14 residues. Trimming took 6 bases from V and 3 from J, leaving 18 bases between them. CDR3 sequence reads: CSAYSSESNYEQYF. The CDR3, as DNA: TGCAGTGCCTACTCTAGCGAGTCAAACTACGAGCAGTACTTC.

This clonotype has a handful of counts. The chain links TRBV4-3 to TRBJ2-7; weak D call: TRBD1 (6 bases). V was pared by 1 base and J by 3 bases, with 13 bases between. CDR1 is LGHNA and CDR2 is YSLEER in the germline V gene. CDR3 size: 15 residues. The DNA of the CDR3 is TGCGCCAGCAGCCAAGGAATGGGACAAAACTACGAGCAGTACTTC. The encoded protein is CASSQGMGQNYEQYF.

This clonotype was seen more than once but under ten times. The chain recombines TRBV5-1 with TRBJ2-1; D ambiguous. V gave up 2 bases and J gave up 5 bases, with 11 bases separating them. The CDR3 covers 14 residues. Per germline, CDR1 SGHRS and CDR2 YFSETQ. The CDR3 is CASSFRNPHNEQFF. The CDR3 coding sequence is TGCGCCAGCAGCTTTCGTAACCCGCACAATGAGCAGTTCTTC. The whole variable domain, remainder taken from reference TRBV5-1 and TRBJ2-1, is KAGVTQTPRYLIKTRGQQVTLSCSPISGHRSVSWYQQTPGQGLQFLFEYFSETQRNKGNFPGRFSGRQFSNSRSEMNVSTLELGDSALYLCASSFRNPHNEQFFGPGTRLTVL.

This clonotype was detected a few times. J is TRBJ2-1 and V is TRBV7-2; D gene uncertain. Germline CDR1 and CDR2: SGHTA and FQGNSA. The CDR3 is 15 residues long. V lost 3 bases and J 0 bases, leaving 9 bases between the germline ends. The CDR3 sequence: CASSFGPGSYNEQFF. The CDR3 DNA is TGTGCCAGCAGCTTCGGACCGGGCTCCTACAATGAGCAGTTCTTC. Full variable domain (outside the CDR3, taken from reference TRBV7-2 and TRBJ2-1): GAGVSQSPSNKVTEKGKDVELRCDPISGHTALYWYRQSLGQGLEFLIYFQGNSAPDKSGLPSDRFSAERTGGSVSTLTIQRTQQEDSAVYLCASSFGPGSYNEQFFGPGTRLTVL.

This clonotype was picked up a small number of times. V is TRBV20-1 and J is TRBJ1-2; no clear D gene. Germline lookup yields CDR1 DFQATT and CDR2 SNEGSKA (reference sequence). This CDR3 region has 12 residues. The V and J ends lost 4 bases and 7 bases respectively, with 13 bases between them. Here the CDR3 DNA reads TGCAGTGCTATCCGACTCCGGGCTGGCTACACCTTC. This translates into CSAIRLRAGYTF.

This clonotype was observed a handful of times. The J gene is TRBJ2-7, the V gene TRBV20-1, with D possibly being TRBD2 (5 bases). The CDR3 contains 14 residues. The germline V gene encodes CDR1 DFQATT and CDR2 SNEGSKA (reference sequence). V lost 5 bases, J lost 2 bases, and 16 bases lay in between. The CDR3 region is CSAARTSTTYEQYF. CDR3 bases: TGCAGTGCTGCGAGAACTAGTACTACCTACGAGCAGTACTTC.

As DNA, the CDR3 is TGTGCCAGCAGCTTGCCGTCGACAGGGAACACCGGGGAGCTGTTTTTT. It encodes CASSLPSTGNTGELFF. J is TRBJ2-2 and V is TRBV5-4; a possible D gene is TRBD1 (6 bases). Germline loops: CDR1 SGHNT, CDR2 YYREEE (reference sequence). The CDR3 contains 16 residues. V was trimmed by 1 base and J by 1 base, leaving 11 bases between them.

This clonotype was counted between two and nine times. The chain carries TRBV11-2 and TRBJ2-7; TRBD2 might be the D (5 bases). Between the trimmed V and J ends, which lost 4 bases and 7 bases, there was a span of 11 bases. Germline CDR1 and CDR2: SGHAT and FQNNGV. The CDR3 runs to 12 residues. In nucleotides, the CDR3 is TGTGCCAGCAGCTCCCGGGGTCCTGAGCAGTACTTC. The encoded protein is CASSSRGPEQYF.

This clonotype was counted between two and nine times. The chain employs TRBV11-3 and TRBJ2-3; D is perhaps TRBD1 or TRBD2 (5 bases each). The V gene lost 8 bases and the J gene lost 6 bases, with 9 bases spanning the gap. CDR1 is SGHNT and CDR2 is YENEEA in the germline V gene. The CDR3 runs 11 residues. CDR3 nucleotide sequence: TGTGCCAGCGGTTGGGGGGATACGCAGTATTTT. Amino acids: CASGWGDTQYF.

The rearrangement joins TRBV11-1 to TRBJ2-4; 7 bases line up with TRBD1. V was clipped by 5 bases and J by 2 bases; unmatched bases: 18. The germline V gene has CDR1 SGHAT and CDR2 FQDESV (reference sequence). CDR3 length: 19 amino acids. CDR3 coding DNA: TGTGCCAGCAGCGTTGAGGTTTTGGGACAGAGGACATCCAAAAACATTCAGTACTTC. Translated: CASSVEVLGQRTSKNIQYF.